This T cell receptor beta chain was found in a study of cytomegalovirus exposure and HLA in healthy donors (dated by TCRdb to about 2017). About the full investigation: In an earlier analysis of several hundred of the donors, roughly 300 Gb of sequence data and 95 million to 130 million unique TCR beta sequences from 150 million to 200 million T cells were reported. About 280 gigabases of sequencing data and around 85 million unique TCR sequences made up an early release that covered 640 HLA-typed donors. The genetic ancestry cluster associated with self-reported Caucasian donors included over 80% of the 398 genotyped donors. The study aimed to test whether cataloging public T cell receptors could reveal signatures of past pathogen exposure. The T cell repertoires of 666 subjects were profiled by immunosequencing and related to cytomegalovirus serostatus. In addition to the first cohort of 666 subjects, a separate validation cohort of approximately 130 different subjects was used. High-throughput TCR immunosequencing, statistical association of individual TCRs with disease status, and machine learning were combined to predict cytomegalovirus infection status. To study patterns of TCR occurrence, a later analysis re-analyzed previously published TCR beta repertoires from 700 or so donors and added high-resolution HLA genotyping. Rather than using new phenotypic data, the later analysis identified candidate immune exposures from TCR beta sequences and from how often those sequences occurred across donors. In an earlier analysis of roughly 600 of the donors, high-throughput TCR beta sequencing was used to judge whether each TCR beta V gene segment behaved as functional or pseudogenic. Donor age, sex, ethnicity and CMV serostatus were collected together with the repertoire data. In a later genetic analysis, genome-wide SNP genotypes for about 65% of the roughly 670 donors were used, and that subset was treated as a discovery cohort. All discovery cohort repertoires had been generated on a single sequencing platform. HLA typing covered class I and class II loci at four-digit resolution. The number of donors typed differed by locus, with roughly 620-630 for A, B, C, DRB1 and DQB1, more than 500 for DQA1, approximately 570 for DPA1, and 400 to 490 for DPB1. Because of strong linkage in the cohort, five DR-DQ haplotypes were treated as single units for association and clustering. On average, 235,054 unique TCR beta nucleotide sequences were sequenced per donor among roughly 430 genotyped donors of the cohort, with 15% to 20% of those sequences being non-productive.

Libraries came from the immunoSEQ multiplex PCR assay. A mixture of 60 forward primers for TCR Vbeta segments and 13 reverse primers for TCR Jbeta segments was used in the multiplex PCR. A multiplex PCR assay on genomic DNA amplified the CDR3 region of rearranged TCR beta genes. On the Illumina HiSeq System, the amplified TCR beta libraries were sequenced as 87-base-pair reads. The authors' analysis ran thus. A later analysis counted about 82 million unique TCR beta chains across the 670 or so repertoires, and some 11 million of these chains were shared by at least two donors. Raw reads were error-corrected and collapsed into unique sequences with a nearest-neighbor algorithm that merged closely related sequences to remove PCR and sequencing errors. To assign V, D and J gene segments, CDR3 sequences were aligned to IMGT reference sequences. Each retained sequence needed at least a six-nucleotide match to both a V gene segment and a J gene segment. A rearrangement was called productive if the CDR3 had no stop codons and remained in frame with V and J, and every other rearrangement was called non-productive. CDR3 was defined according to IMGT convention as the region running from the second conserved V-encoded cysteine to the conserved J-encoded phenylalanine. The earlier analysis of a few hundred of the donors excluded any sequence lacking an unambiguous match to a single V gene segment. In an earlier analysis of around 590 of the donors, a V segment was called functional when productive rearrangements were above 56.7%, and segregating when the standard deviation between donors exceeded 5%. To diagnose cytomegalovirus status from the catalog of TCR beta chain sequences, a statistical classification framework was built. In a later analysis, V and J genes were assigned by comparing TCR nucleotide sequences against IMGT/GENE-DB human TR gene sequences. The TCRdist pipeline was used in a later analysis to assign CDR3 sequences and most-parsimonious VDJ recombination scenarios. In a later analysis, each TCR beta chain was defined by its CDR3 amino acid sequence together with its V-gene family, and reads without a unique V-gene family were excluded. As a way to deal with suspected cross-contamination and a sequencing artifact, a later analysis dropped nearly 600 nucleotide sequences that were highly shared and had low generation probability. For each public chain, a later analysis derived a clonal expansion index from normalized ranks of inferred template counts within each repertoire. A later analysis computed generation probabilities with a VDJ recombination model fitted to out-of-frame rearrangements, and checked the results against IGoR. In a later analysis, TCR-TCR, TCR-HLA and TCR-CMV co-occurrence was scored with hypergeometric tests, and a repertoire-size bias correction was applied to TCR pairs. A later analysis estimated false discovery rates by permuting HLA or CMV assignments 20 times. A later analysis grouped co-occurring TCRs with DBSCAN, adding TCRdist sequence similarity when clustering within HLA-allele-positive subsets. For co-occurrence clustering, repertoires with fewer than 30,000 or more than 120,000 public chains were excluded, along with several repertoires with anomalous nucleotide sharing. TCRdb's version of the immuneACCESS table is confined to in-frame rearrangements and falls short of the full clone set. An unresolved V gene accounts for under half of the shortfall where checked; the remainder is of unknown origin. That table is the source of V, J and clone size, and D and trimming were worked out from the DNA. Within this sample are approximately 110,000 clones, with approximately 70% of them counted one time only. Clones ranked in the top ten supply approximately 4.3% of the sample.

Counted from cysteine to phenylalanine, this CDR3 has 13 amino acids. Of all the DNA, just the CDR3 is kept, 39 bases in frame from base 1. The germline V gene encodes CDR1 SQVTM and CDR2 ANQGSEA. V loses 4 bases at its end and J loses 7 bases; junction bases beyond the gene matches: 5. The cohort consisted of 600 or so healthy bone marrow donors. All cohort members were sampled while nominally healthy, although unrecorded immune exposures were likely present. The donor tested CMV seropositive and was one of the 289 seropositive cohort members. Every donor gave a peripheral blood sample, and the peripheral blood mononuclear cells from that sample were used for TCR beta sequencing. The Qiagen DNeasy Blood Extraction Kit was used to extract genomic DNA from the blood cell samples. This clone was recorded only once. This clone's antigen is unknown. Per-nucleotide qualities are absent, and no much larger clonotype sits a single base away.

What the work shows at the level of the full study, not this receptor alone: This cohort had only TCR beta chains sequenced, and the lack of alpha or paired-chain data limited which features could be detected. A later analysis associated about 17,000 TCR beta sequences with specific HLA alleles at a false discovery rate of 0.05. Most CMV-associated TCR beta chains appeared to be HLA-restricted in a later analysis, and the HLA associations seemed to be driven largely by CMV exposure. An association between a missense DCLRE1C variant and V-gene and J-gene trimming of TCR beta chains was found in a later genetic analysis and replicated in an independent cohort. In a later analysis, HLA-associated TCR beta chains were found to be more clonally expanded and to have lower generation probabilities than equally common non-associated chains. Because some donors lacked HLA typing at each locus, the association tests relied only on the typed subset. Because counts were too low, 15 to 20 rarely observed V segments, including chromosome 9 orphons, were excluded from the earlier analysis of 587 of the donors. The study listed 150 to 200 TCR beta chains as associated with cytomegalovirus. In vitro tests confirmed that three of the cytomegalovirus-associated TCR beta chains recognize cytomegalovirus antigens. Some IMGT-functional V segments, including TRBV6-2 and TRBV6-3, could not be distinguished by the 87-base-pair reads and were therefore excluded. Compared with the approximately 720-donor mean, donors in an Asian-associated ancestry cluster had fewer N-insertions in productive TCRs, according to a later genetic analysis. A cluster of highly shared sequence variants was judged likely to be a technical artifact of the sequencing pipeline. According to a later analysis, parvovirus B19, influenza, CMV and Epstein-Barr virus appeared linked to several top co-occurrence clusters. According to the authors, the approach could potentially be generalized to other disease states and immunological phenotypes. Most TCR sequences were seen in very few donors, while some public TCRs were found in many individuals. In an earlier analysis of 500 to 650 of the donors, most TCR beta V segments appeared in productive rearrangements about 90% or about 30% of the time, broadly matching IMGT annotations. According to a later analysis, TCR association rates differed among HLA loci, with DRB1 alleles showing the most associated TCRs and HLA-C alleles showing the fewest. Correlated functional status among segregating V segments might be attributable to linkage disequilibrium, but an unknown experimental factor could not be ruled out. Roughly uniform sequencing depth across donors was assumed in presence/absence analyses, although this assumption may not hold. Immune exposure information for the cohort was limited to CMV serostatus. The classifier was reported to diagnose cytomegalovirus status with high specificity and sensitivity in both the original and validation cohorts. A further reported finding was that TCR beta sequences accurately predicted the HLA-A and HLA-B alleles for most subjects in the first cohort. When HLA alleles, especially DR and DQ, strongly co-occurred, attributing TCR associations to individual alleles was difficult.

The V gene is TRBV29-1 and the J gene is TRBJ2-1; 9 bases in between match TRBD2. This receptor was obtained from a man aged 55 to 70 in good health and CMV-seropositive. Sequenced: PBMCs. This receptor has the CDR3 CSVGAGGQNEQFF. The DNA is TGCAGCGTTGGGGCGGGGGGGCAAAATGAGCAGTTCTTC.